This T cell receptor beta chain was found in a study of blood T cell repertoires in COVID-19 (dated by TCRdb to the early 2020s). A note on the overall study: Samples from collaborators originated in the United States, Italy and Spain and spanned both the acute and convalescent phases of COVID-19. Samples were obtained from the ongoing ImmuneRACE study (first 160 participants) and from about 1,300 subjects provided by 6 global collaborators. Sample metadata almost always included a de-identified subject ID, COVID-19 status, age in years and sex. Subjects who had been exposed to COVID-19, were actively infected with it, or had recovered from it provided the deeply sampled blood TCRbeta repertoires that made up the dataset. The material from the prospective study consisted of cDNA or gDNA derived from T cells, B-cell-depleted T cells, or PBMCs. The repertoires were released in a freely available public database meant as a resource for research on the immune response to SARS-CoV-2. Where available, HLA class I and class II types were obtained from metadata supplied by the sample provider rather than from assay-based typing.

Collaborating institutions collected whole blood in K2EDTA tubes following their own protocols. For TCRbeta analysis, collaborators shipped samples in one of three forms: frozen whole blood, isolated PBMCs, or DNA extracted from either of those sample types. TCRbeta CDR3 regions were amplified from genomic DNA by means of the immunoSEQ Assay, a bias-controlled multiplex PCR. The paper's processing steps were these. The number of nucleated cells in each sample was estimated from the amplification of reference gene primers within the assay. Sequence reads were collapsed and filtered to measure the absolute abundance of every unique TCRbeta CDR3 rearrangement. For each sample, productive Simpson clonality was calculated as the square root of Simpson's diversity index over productive rearrangements. The immuneACCESS repertoire file appears here via TCRdb, limited to in-frame rearrangements. These files lack a portion of the clones; in checked studies, under half of the deficit traces to unresolved V genes, and the cause of the others is not known. V and J calls and clone size are those listed in that table; D and trimming were worked out from the DNA. Present in this sample are around 300,000 clones, about nine tenths of which were seen just once. Around 3% of the sample belongs to the ten largest clones.

Trimming removed 4 bases from V and 5 bases from J; the gene matches leave 10 bases unexplained. CDR3 length: 15 amino acids, cysteine to phenylalanine. Only the CDR3 DNA is retained, 45 bases long and in frame from the first base. The germline V gene (reference sequence) yields SGHKS for CDR1 and YYEKEE for CDR2. On the study overall, not on this receptor specifically: The amount of clinical and demographic metadata varied by source and participant and was provided uncurated.

A word on this clone: Its target antigen remains unknown. No clone much larger than this one lies a single base away; base qualities are absent.

The source is a woman between 25 and 40 years old with active or convalescent COVID-19. Material for sequencing was peripheral blood. The V and J genes are TRBV5-5 and TRBJ2-7; TRBD1 fits 9 bases in the junction. The base sequence is TGTGCCAGCAGCGCCAAACAGGGGGCCCCGAACGAGCAGTACTTC. Translated, this gives CASSAKQGAPNEQYF.